What follows describes a single T cell receptor (beta chain). Its matching antigen is unknown. CDR1 and CDR2 from the germline V gene are MNHNS and SASEGT. This CDR3 has 16 amino acids. V was pared by 0 bases and J by 6 bases, with 7 bases of the junction left unmatched. HTBI primers from iRepertoire and Arm-PCR of CDR3 regions yielded the TCR beta libraries. TCRdb processed the multiplex PCR reads anew with MiXCR; each CDR3 protein has one entry. Among approximately 400,000 distinct CDR3 sequences listed, about 11% were seen once. Time point specified: newly diagnosed GD, antithyroid drugs for less than 3 months. With RNA extracted from PBMCs as input, the TCR library was made. This sample stems from a study of regulatory T cells in long-lasting Graves disease. Study-wide points: Favored usage of TRBV28, TRBJ1-2 and TRBJ2-5 was recorded in persistent disease.

The sample was also linked to a second study, of T cells in Graves' hyperthyroidism and ophthalmopathy. That source notes: Also found in blood were most expanded thyroid clonotypes above 0.001.

The source material was peripheral blood mononuclear cells (PBMCs), sampled at new diagnosis, from a patient treated with antithyroid drugs. This chain joins TRBV6-1 and TRBJ2-2; TRBD2 aligns across 7 bases. The TCR sequence derives from a woman aged 18 to 35 with Graves disease. The CDR3 DNA reads as TGTGCCAGCAGTGAAGCGATAGGCGGGGGTGCCGGGGAGCTGTTTTTT. Its translation is CASSEAIGGGAGELFF.